What follows describes a single T cell receptor (beta chain). Its antigen is currently unknown. The data are from a study of cytomegalovirus exposure and HLA in healthy donors. Per the germline V gene, CDR1 is SGHRS and CDR2 is YFSETQ. The CDR3 spans 11 residues. V lost 5 bases to trimming and J lost 8 bases, with 10 bases between them. The PCR was carried out with 60 Vbeta primers and 13 Jbeta primers. The protocol was immunoSEQ multiplex PCR, while the TCRdb copy is restricted to in-frame clones and leaves out a portion. This table holds approximately 170,000 clones, 55% to 65% found once. Regarding the study as a whole: Common viral pathogens were later found to be apparently linked to several of the most significant clusters.

Sequencing was carried out using PBMCs. The sequence derives from a man aged 40-49 years in good health and CMV-seronegative. V and J are TRBV5-1 and TRBJ1-2; no clear D gene. The CDR3 nucleotides read TGCGCCAGCAGGGGCACGGGGGGCTACACCTTC. Amino acids: CASRGTGGYTF.